These 9 T cell receptor beta chains were sequenced from one sample in a study of control samples from healthy donors and cancer patients. The assay was immunoSEQ multiplex PCR, and TCRdb's table has in-frame clones only and misses some. The table includes 130,000 to 150,000 clones, about 88% detected once. Sequenced sample: blood. The origin of the receptors is a woman aged 30 to 39 in good health.

The chain links TRBV18 to TRBJ2-7; no firm D call. V dropped 2 bases and J dropped 0 bases, with 11 bases sitting between them. The CDR3 has 15 residues. CDR1 is KGHSH, CDR2 LQKENI, per germline. CDR3 residues: CASSPSIGSSYEQYF. The CDR3 DNA sequence: TGTGCCAGCTCACCAAGTATCGGCAGCTCCTACGAGCAGTACTTC.

The CDR3 protein is CASVIRDQETQYF. The CDR3 bases are TGTGCCAGCGTCATACGGGACCAAGAGACCCAGTACTTC. This chain joins TRBV2 and TRBJ2-5; D ambiguous. V dropped 8 bases and J dropped 0 bases, with 10 bases sitting between them. Germline V gene lookup returns CDR1 SNHLY and CDR2 FYNNEI. This CDR3 is 13 amino acids long.

The gene calls are TRBV5-1 and TRBJ1-1, with 7 bases fitting TRBD1. Germline V gene data show CDR1 as SGHRS and CDR2 as YFSETQ. Losses at the gene ends were 3 bases for V and 1 base for J; bases not matched to a gene: 6. The CDR3 runs 15 residues. The CDR3 DNA is TGCGCCAGCAGCTCCCGGACAGGTGGGAACACTGAAGCTTTCTTT. It encodes CASSSRTGGNTEAFF.

The DNA of the CDR3 is TGTGCCACCAAGCCCTTGACAAGTCATGGGTCACCCCTCCACTTT. Its translation: CATKPLTSHGSPLHF. The V gene is TRBV19, the J gene TRBJ1-6; D not certain. Germline V gene sequence: CDR1 LNHDA, CDR2 SQIVND (reference sequence). This CDR3 region has 15 residues. V lost 10 bases, J lost 10 bases, and 23 bases lay in between.

J is TRBJ2-6 and V is TRBV13, with 11 bases identical to TRBD2. The J segment lost 4 bases and the V segment lost 2 bases, leaving 10 bases of the junction unmatched. This CDR3 is built from 19 residues. Per germline, CDR1 PRHDT and CDR2 FYEKMQ (reference sequence). The CDR3 DNA follows: TGTGCCAGCAGCTTAAGTCTAGCGGGAGGTCTGGGCGGGGCCAACGTCCTGACTTTC. As protein: CASSLSLAGGLGGANVLTF.

The chain employs TRBV7-9 and TRBJ1-3, with a tentative D call TRBD1 (5 bases). The germline gives CDR1 SEHNR, CDR2 FQNEAQ (reference sequence). Trimming removed 0 bases at V and 2 bases at J, with 14 bases between. There are 17 residues in the CDR3. CDR3 DNA sequence: TGTGCCAGCAGCTTAGCGCCGATGGGGGTTGCTGGAAACACCATATATTTT. It translates to CASSLAPMGVAGNTIYF. The variable domain in full, completed from reference TRBV7-9 and TRBJ1-3, reads DTGVSQNPRHKITKRGQNVTFRCDPISEHNRLYWYRQTLGQGPEFLTYFQNEAQLEKSRLLSDRFSAERPKGSFSTLEIQRTEQGDSAMYLCASSLAPMGVAGNTIYFGEGSWLTVV.

The genes are TRBV3-1 (or the pseudogene TRBV3-2) and TRBJ2-7; weak D call: TRBD1 (5 bases). CDR1 is LGHDT, CDR2 YNNKEL, per germline (reference sequence). Trimming stripped 4 bases from V and 7 bases from J, with 17 bases between. The CDR3 covers 14 residues. CDR3 region: CASSPSRALREQYF. The CDR3, as DNA: TGTGCCAGCAGCCCCAGCAGGGCGCTACGGGAGCAGTACTTC.

The chain employs TRBV5-1 and TRBJ1-4; possibly TRBD1 for D (6 bases). Per the germline V gene, CDR1 is SGHRS and CDR2 is YFSETQ. The CDR3 is 13 residues long. V lost 4 bases, J lost 4 bases, and 8 bases lay in between. CDR3 bases: TGCGCCAGCAGCGCGGACAGTAATGAAAAACTGTTTTTT. It specifies CASSADSNEKLFF. Complete variable domain (other parts from reference TRBV5-1 and TRBJ1-4): KAGVTQTPRYLIKTRGQQVTLSCSPISGHRSVSWYQQTPGQGLQFLFEYFSETQRNKGNFPGRFSGRQFSNSRSEMNVSTLELGDSALYLCASSADSNEKLFFGSGTQLSVL.

The chain is built from TRBV27 and TRBJ1-3, with D possibly TRBD1 on 5 matching bases. V lost 6 bases to trimming and J lost 2 bases, with 14 bases between them. Germline V gene lookup returns CDR1 MNHEY and CDR2 SMNVEV (reference sequence). The CDR3 is 15 residues long. The CDR3 DNA follows: TGTGCCAGCAGCCAAACAGGATTTGCTGGAAACACCATATATTTT. Protein: CASSQTGFAGNTIYF.